The T cell receptor beta chain described here comes from a study of cytomegalovirus exposure and HLA in healthy donors. Study at large: An earlier analysis identified approximately 120 million unique TCR beta sequences in 170 million or so T cells. Study-wide findings and caveats: Sequencing probably produced one cluster of sequence variants that were highly shared. Highest at DRB1 and lowest at HLA-C, TCR association rates differed among HLA loci in a later analysis.

This CDR3 contains 14 residues. The V gene lost 0 bases and the J gene lost 7 bases, with 10 bases spanning the gap. From germline, CDR1 is SGHDN and CDR2 FVKESK. 60 Vbeta and 13 Jbeta primers were used in PCR. Clones were sequenced by immunoSEQ multiplex PCR, and TCRdb holds only the in-frame ones, with some missing. Of about 230,000 clones listed, around 78% are singletons. On this clone: What it recognizes is unknown.

This TCR came from a boy aged 5-17 years in good health and CMV-seronegative. Sequencing was carried out using PBMCs. V and J are TRBV14 and TRBJ2-1; a weak D match, TRBD2 (5 bases). CDR3 protein: CASSQEWTVNEQFF. The CDR3 DNA reads as TGTGCCAGCAGCCAAGAATGGACTGTTAATGAGCAGTTCTTC.